These T cell receptor beta chains were read from a single sample in a study of blood T cell repertoires in COVID-19. Sequenced by immunoSEQ multiplex PCR; TCRdb stores in-frame clones only, minus some. This sample has roughly 100,000 clones; 69% occur once, and the top ten carry about 6%. The sample consisted of peripheral blood. All receptors come from a man of 80 years or more with acute or convalescent COVID-19. Each CDR3 is given with its conserved first and last residue. A D gene is named only where the DNA matches it firmly. Clone size, where shown, is once, few, many, or a class for clones that have expanded.

clone_size: NA; j_call: TRBJ2-3; d_call: TRBD2; v_call: TRBV25-1; cdr3_aa: CASSGLAGGGADTQYF; cdr3_nt: TGTGCCAGCAGCGGGCTAGCGGGAGGTGGCGCAGATACGCAGTATTTT
clone_size: NA; j_call: TRBJ2-7; d_call: TRBD2; v_call: TRBV7-9; cdr3_aa: CASSRREGYEQYF; cdr3_nt: TGTGCCAGCAGCCGGAGGGAGGGCTACGAGCAGTACTTC
clone_size: NA; j_call: TRBJ2-1; d_call: TRBD1; v_call: TRBV9; cdr3_aa: CASSVESPTGRNEQFF; cdr3_nt: TGTGCCAGCAGCGTAGAATCCCCGACAGGGAGAAATGAGCAGTTCTTC
clone_size: once; j_call: TRBJ2-7; d_call: NA; v_call: TRBV6-5; cdr3_aa: CASSSGTPYEQYF; cdr3_nt: TGTGCCAGCAGTTCCGGGACACCTTACGAGCAGTACTTC
clone_size: NA; j_call: TRBJ2-3; d_call: TRBD2; v_call: TRBV27; cdr3_aa: CASGASGSTDTQYF; cdr3_nt: TGTGCCAGCGGGGCTAGCGGGAGCACAGATACGCAGTATTTT
clone_size: once; j_call: TRBJ2-3; d_call: NA; v_call: TRBV21-1; cdr3_aa: CASSKTDPQDPGQGAGDTQYF; cdr3_nt: TGTGCCAGCAGCAAAACCGATCCCCAAGACCCGGGACAGGGGGCGGGAGATACGCAGTATTTT
clone_size: NA; j_call: TRBJ1-6; d_call: NA; v_call: TRBV6-5; cdr3_aa: CASTPGGGGNSPLHF; cdr3_nt: TGTGCCAGCACCCCCGGTGGGGGAGGCAATTCACCCCTCCACTTT
clone_size: NA; j_call: TRBJ2-7; d_call: NA; v_call: TRBV7-2; cdr3_aa: CASSRGRDYYEQYF; cdr3_nt: TGTGCCAGCAGCAGGGGGAGGGACTACTACGAGCAGTACTTC
clone_size: NA; j_call: TRBJ2-7; d_call: TRBD2; v_call: TRBV5-1; cdr3_aa: CASSLDLAGVEQYF; cdr3_nt: TGCGCCAGCAGCTTGGATCTAGCGGGAGTCGAGCAGTACTTC
clone_size: NA; j_call: TRBJ2-1; d_call: NA; v_call: TRBV7-3; cdr3_aa: CASSLNPTGGSSYNEQFF; cdr3_nt: TGTGCCAGCAGCTTAAACCCCACTGGCGGTAGCTCCTACAATGAGCAGTTCTTC
clone_size: NA; j_call: TRBJ1-1; d_call: NA; v_call: TRBV7-2; cdr3_aa: CASSLRSGQGAAFF; cdr3_nt: TGTGCCAGCAGCTTAAGGTCAGGGCAGGGTGCGGCTTTCTTT
clone_size: NA; j_call: TRBJ1-6; d_call: TRBD1; v_call: TRBV10-2; cdr3_aa: CASKRTGWVDSPLHF; cdr3_nt: TGCGCCAGCAAACGGACAGGGTGGGTGGATTCACCCCTCCACTTT
clone_size: NA; j_call: TRBJ2-7; d_call: TRBD1; v_call: TRBV19; cdr3_aa: CASRQGQDYYEQYF; cdr3_nt: TGTGCCAGTAGACAGGGACAGGATTACTACGAGCAGTACTTC
clone_size: few; j_call: TRBJ2-1; d_call: TRBD2; v_call: TRBV27; cdr3_aa: CASSIWGLAVNEQFF; cdr3_nt: TGTGCCAGCAGTATTTGGGGACTAGCAGTTAATGAGCAGTTCTTC
clone_size: once; j_call: TRBJ2-7; d_call: TRBD1; v_call: TRBV2; cdr3_aa: CASEGQGSYGQYF; cdr3_nt: TGTGCCAGCGAAGGACAGGGGTCCTACGGGCAGTACTTC
clone_size: NA; j_call: TRBJ2-7; d_call: NA; v_call: TRBV6-2/TRBV6-3; cdr3_aa: CASSYSSEQYF; cdr3_nt: TGTGCCAGCAGTTACTCGAGCGAGCAGTACTTC
clone_size: few; j_call: TRBJ2-2; d_call: TRBD2; v_call: TRBV11-2; cdr3_aa: CASSTRSLAANTGELFF; cdr3_nt: TGTGCCAGCAGCACCCGTAGTCTAGCGGCCAACACCGGGGAGCTGTTTTTT
clone_size: NA; j_call: TRBJ2-1; d_call: TRBD2; v_call: TRBV3-1/TRBV3-2; cdr3_aa: CASSQGGGGNEQFF; cdr3_nt: TGTGCCAGCAGCCAAGGCGGGGGGGGCAATGAGCAGTTCTTC
clone_size: NA; j_call: TRBJ1-4; d_call: TRBD1; v_call: TRBV5-8; cdr3_aa: CASSLGDRVGGEKLFF; cdr3_nt: TGTGCCAGCAGCTTGGGCGACAGGGTGGGAGGTGAAAAACTGTTTTTT
clone_size: NA; j_call: TRBJ2-4; d_call: TRBD1; v_call: TRBV27; cdr3_aa: CASRHGQGAWYF; cdr3_nt: TGTGCCAGCAGGCACGGACAGGGGGCTTGGTACTTC
clone_size: NA; j_call: TRBJ1-2; d_call: TRBD1; v_call: TRBV5-1; cdr3_aa: CASSLGTVGNYGYTF; cdr3_nt: TGCGCCAGCAGCTTAGGGACAGTTGGTAACTATGGCTACACCTTC
clone_size: many; j_call: TRBJ2-7; d_call: TRBD2; v_call: TRBV19; cdr3_aa: CASSIGGLAGYYEQYF; cdr3_nt: TGTGCCAGTAGTATAGGGGGACTAGCGGGTTACTACGAGCAGTACTTC
clone_size: NA; j_call: TRBJ2-1; d_call: NA; v_call: TRBV11-3; cdr3_aa: CASSFGQYNEQFF; cdr3_nt: TGTGCCAGCAGCTTCGGACAGTACAATGAGCAGTTCTTC
clone_size: NA; j_call: TRBJ2-1; d_call: NA; v_call: TRBV6-5; cdr3_aa: CASSRRESYNEQFF; cdr3_nt: TGTGCCAGCAGCCGCCGGGAGTCCTACAATGAGCAGTTCTTC
clone_size: NA; j_call: TRBJ1-1; d_call: NA; v_call: TRBV18; cdr3_aa: CASSRTRDTEAFF; cdr3_nt: TGTGCCAGCTCACGGACGAGGGACACTGAAGCTTTCTTT
clone_size: NA; j_call: TRBJ2-1; d_call: TRBD2; v_call: TRBV5-4; cdr3_aa: CASSSRDYYNEQFF; cdr3_nt: TGTGCCAGCAGCTCCCGGGACTACTACAATGAGCAGTTCTTC
clone_size: NA; j_call: TRBJ2-1; d_call: TRBD2; v_call: TRBV5-1; cdr3_aa: CASSLISGANNEQFF; cdr3_nt: TGCGCCAGCAGCTTGATTAGCGGGGCCAACAATGAGCAGTTCTTC
clone_size: NA; j_call: TRBJ2-7; d_call: NA; v_call: TRBV7-9; cdr3_aa: CASSFGGASYEQYF; cdr3_nt: TGTGCCAGCAGCTTTGGCGGGGCCTCCTACGAGCAGTACTTC
clone_size: NA; j_call: TRBJ2-7; d_call: NA; v_call: TRBV12-3/TRBV12-4; cdr3_aa: CASSLSPGAEQYF; cdr3_nt: TGTGCCAGCAGTTTATCCCCTGGGGCCGAGCAGTACTTC
clone_size: few; j_call: TRBJ2-3; d_call: NA; v_call: TRBV9; cdr3_aa: CASSVAGRGTDTQYF; cdr3_nt: TGTGCCAGCAGCGTAGCCGGGCGGGGCACAGATACGCAGTATTTT
clone_size: NA; j_call: TRBJ2-4; d_call: NA; v_call: TRBV10-2; cdr3_aa: CASQERLAKNIQYF; cdr3_nt: TGCGCCAGCCAAGAAAGACTAGCCAAAAACATTCAGTACTTC
clone_size: NA; j_call: TRBJ1-4; d_call: TRBD1; v_call: TRBV7-9; cdr3_aa: CASSAQGQGNEKLFF; cdr3_nt: TGTGCCAGCAGCGCCCAGGGACAGGGTAATGAAAAACTGTTTTTT
clone_size: NA; j_call: TRBJ2-7; d_call: TRBD2; v_call: TRBV15; cdr3_aa: CATSRGKGLAAYEQYF; cdr3_nt: TGTGCCACCAGCAGAGGGAAGGGACTAGCGGCATACGAGCAGTACTTC
clone_size: few; j_call: TRBJ1-2; d_call: NA; v_call: TRBV30; cdr3_aa: CAWMGKGYTF; cdr3_nt: TGTGCCTGGATGGGCAAGGGCTACACCTTC
clone_size: few; j_call: TRBJ2-1; d_call: TRBD2; v_call: TRBV5-1; cdr3_aa: CASRLAGEGNEQFF; cdr3_nt: TGCGCCAGCAGATTAGCGGGAGAGGGCAATGAGCAGTTCTTC
clone_size: NA; j_call: TRBJ2-7; d_call: TRBD2; v_call: TRBV5-4; cdr3_aa: CASSAGTSPREQYF; cdr3_nt: TGTGCCAGCAGCGCCGGGACTAGCCCCCGGGAGCAGTACTTC
clone_size: NA; j_call: TRBJ2-5; d_call: NA; v_call: TRBV5-1; cdr3_aa: CASSLVSRTGETQYF; cdr3_nt: TGCGCCAGCAGCTTGGTGTCCAGGACTGGAGAGACCCAGTACTTC
clone_size: NA; j_call: TRBJ1-2; d_call: NA; v_call: TRBV30; cdr3_aa: CAWSGRRDGYTF; cdr3_nt: TGTGCCTGGAGTGGACGGAGGGATGGCTACACCTTC
clone_size: once; j_call: TRBJ1-1; d_call: NA; v_call: TRBV30; cdr3_aa: CAWRQQGTGEAFF; cdr3_nt: TGTGCCTGGAGACAACAGGGAACGGGTGAAGCTTTCTTT
clone_size: medium-sized; j_call: TRBJ1-2; d_call: TRBD1; v_call: TRBV6-4; cdr3_aa: CASSETGTGLYGYTF; cdr3_nt: TGTGCCAGCAGTGAAACCGGGACAGGGCTTTATGGCTACACCTTC
clone_size: NA; j_call: TRBJ2-3; d_call: TRBD2; v_call: TRBV7-3; cdr3_aa: CASSPTAGRSGDTQYF; cdr3_nt: TGTGCCAGCAGCCCAACAGCGGGAAGGTCTGGGGATACGCAGTATTTT
clone_size: NA; j_call: TRBJ1-1; d_call: TRBD1; v_call: TRBV4-2; cdr3_aa: CASSPGQVNTEAFF; cdr3_nt: TGTGCCAGCAGCCCTGGACAGGTTAACACTGAAGCTTTCTTT
clone_size: NA; j_call: TRBJ2-1; d_call: NA; v_call: TRBV7-5; cdr3_aa: CARSLEERGSYNEQFF; cdr3_nt: TGTGCCAGAAGCTTAGAGGAGCGGGGCTCGTACAATGAGCAGTTCTTC
clone_size: once; j_call: TRBJ1-1; d_call: TRBD1; v_call: TRBV6-5; cdr3_aa: CASSYFRGAVSTEAFF; cdr3_nt: TGTGCCAGCAGTTACTTCAGGGGGGCCGTCAGCACTGAAGCTTTCTTT
clone_size: NA; j_call: TRBJ2-7; d_call: TRBD2; v_call: TRBV5-1; cdr3_aa: CASSLDGGGAYEQYF; cdr3_nt: TGCGCCAGCAGCTTGGACGGGGGAGGGGCCTACGAGCAGTACTTC
clone_size: NA; j_call: TRBJ1-2; d_call: NA; v_call: TRBV6-5; cdr3_aa: CASSNGQTANYGYTF; cdr3_nt: TGTGCCAGCAGTAATGGACAGACAGCAAACTATGGCTACACCTTC
clone_size: once; j_call: TRBJ1-4; d_call: TRBD1; v_call: TRBV5-5; cdr3_aa: CASSSVRDSPNEKLFF; cdr3_nt: TGTGCCAGCAGCAGTGTCCGGGACAGCCCTAATGAAAAACTGTTTTTT
clone_size: few; j_call: TRBJ2-3; d_call: TRBD2; v_call: TRBV4-1; cdr3_aa: CASSLITSGSTDTQYF; cdr3_nt: TGCGCCAGCAGCCTGATAACTAGCGGGAGTACAGATACGCAGTATTTT
clone_size: NA; j_call: TRBJ2-3; d_call: TRBD2; v_call: TRBV7-8; cdr3_aa: CASSAGTSTDTQYF; cdr3_nt: TGTGCCAGTTCAGCGGGAACCAGCACAGATACGCAGTATTTT
clone_size: NA; j_call: TRBJ1-5; d_call: TRBD1; v_call: TRBV19; cdr3_aa: CASAGTGGLQPQHF; cdr3_nt: TGTGCCAGCGCGGGGACAGGGGGATTACAGCCCCAGCATTTT
clone_size: few; j_call: TRBJ1-1; d_call: NA; v_call: TRBV5-1; cdr3_aa: CASSLNGGNTEAFF; cdr3_nt: TGCGCCAGCAGCTTGAACGGGGGGAACACTGAAGCTTTCTTT
clone_size: many; j_call: TRBJ1-2; d_call: NA; v_call: TRBV28; cdr3_aa: CASSFRSFNYGYTF; cdr3_nt: TGTGCCAGCAGTTTCAGGTCTTTCAACTATGGCTACACCTTC
clone_size: NA; j_call: TRBJ2-1; d_call: TRBD2; v_call: TRBV11-3; cdr3_aa: CASSLGTSGNNEQFF; cdr3_nt: TGTGCCAGCAGCCTCGGGACTAGCGGGAACAATGAGCAGTTCTTC
clone_size: once; j_call: TRBJ1-4; d_call: NA; v_call: TRBV5-1; cdr3_aa: CASSLFGDSDEKLFF; cdr3_nt: TGCGCCAGCAGCTTGTTCGGTGACTCGGATGAAAAACTGTTTTTT
clone_size: NA; j_call: TRBJ2-3; d_call: NA; v_call: TRBV6-6; cdr3_aa: CASSRRLASTDTQYF; cdr3_nt: TGTGCCAGCAGTAGGCGGTTGGCTAGCACAGATACGCAGTATTTT
clone_size: NA; j_call: TRBJ1-2; d_call: NA; v_call: TRBV19; cdr3_aa: CASSDRGYGYTF; cdr3_nt: TGTGCCAGTAGTGATAGGGGCTATGGCTACACCTTC
clone_size: NA; j_call: TRBJ2-2; d_call: TRBD1; v_call: TRBV6-2/TRBV6-3; cdr3_aa: CASSSPGQGSTGELFF; cdr3_nt: TGTGCCAGCAGTTCCCCGGGACAGGGAAGTACCGGGGAGCTGTTTTTT